These 15 T cell receptor beta chains came from one sample sequenced in a study of T cells in Graves' hyperthyroidism and ophthalmopathy. Template material for amplifying TCR beta CDR3 regions consisted of RNA transcripts. Researchers ran a first-round RT-PCR on the TCR CDR3 using the HTBI primer set. Each CDR3 protein gets one entry after TCRdb re-called the multiplex PCR reads with MiXCR. The sample shows under 350,000 distinct CDR3 sequences, approximately 26% of them seen only once. Sequenced: blood. The source is a man aged 40-49 years with Graves' hyperthyroidism that later progressed to Graves' ophthalmopathy.

This clonotype was recorded a few times. The rearrangement links TRBV6-5 to TRBJ2-7; TRBD1 is a possible D gene (5 bases). The germline CDR1 and CDR2 sequences are MNHEY and SVGAGI. V was cut by 2 bases and J by 6 bases, with 17 bases left in between. The CDR3 has 15 amino acids. The CDR3 here is CASSYEVTGLGEQYF. DNA of the CDR3: TGTGCCAGCAGTTACGAGGTAACAGGTCTGGGCGAGCAGTACTTC.

This clonotype was counted at least ten times. V gene TRBV19 combines with J gene TRBJ2-7; D remains ambiguous. Germline assignment: CDR1 LNHDA and CDR2 SQIVND (reference sequence). With 3 bases removed from V and 2 bases from J, the gap between germline ends came to 14 bases. CDR3 size: 15 residues. The CDR3 bases are TGTGCCAGTAGTATTGGCAAACAGAGTCCCTACGAGCAGTACTTC. This gives the protein CASSIGKQSPYEQYF.

In its sample, this clonotype was seen many times. The rearrangement uses TRBV12-3 or TRBV12-4 and TRBJ2-7; D call uncertain. The CDR3 extends over 14 amino acids. Trimming stripped 3 bases from V and 2 bases from J, with 11 bases between. CDR3 DNA: TGTGCCAGCAGTTTTTCGGACGTAACCTACGAGCAGTACTTC. Translated, it gives CASSFSDVTYEQYF.

This clonotype was found a few times. The chain is built from TRBV6-1 and TRBJ2-2; no reliable D call. Germline V CDR1 and CDR2: MNHNS, SASEGT. The CDR3 has 17 amino acids. Trimming left V 1 base short and J 2 bases short, with 14 bases between. This CDR3 is CASSEGPLFPNTGELFF. The CDR3 nucleotides are TGTGCCAGCAGTGAAGGGCCCTTGTTCCCCAACACCGGGGAGCTGTTTTTT.

This clonotype was recorded only once. The rearrangement uses TRBV30 and TRBJ2-7; TRBD1 agrees at 7 bases. The V gene end was trimmed by 7 bases and the J gene end by 2 bases; junction bases not matched to a gene: 8. Germline CDR1 reads GTSNPN; CDR2 reads SVGIG (reference sequence). This CDR3 contains 13 residues. CDR3: CASATGKAYEQYF. For the CDR3, the DNA is TGTGCCTCGGCGACAGGGAAGGCCTACGAGCAGTACTTC.

The table lists this clonotype with many counts. This sequence joins TRBV6-2 or TRBV6-3 and TRBJ2-2; TRBD2 is a possible D gene (6 bases). This CDR3 is built from 17 residues. The V end was cut by 8 bases, the J end by 1 base, with 20 bases between. Germline assignment: CDR1 MNHEY and CDR2 SVGEGT. CDR3 in amino acids: CASLTRGGRGNTGELFF. In nucleotides, the CDR3 is TGTGCCAGCCTTACACGGGGAGGTCGAGGGAACACCGGGGAGCTGTTTTTT.

This clonotype was picked up many times. V usage is TRBV5-1 and J usage is TRBJ2-5; no reliable D call. The CDR3 is 15 amino acids. V lost 4 bases and J lost 5, with 18 bases in between. Germline V lookup: CDR1 SGHRS, CDR2 YFSETQ. CDR3 nucleotide sequence: TGCGCCAGCAGCCTGGACCCGGGCGCATATGAGACCCAGTACTTC. Translated: CASSLDPGAYETQYF.

This clonotype was seen repeatedly, ten times or more. In nucleotides, the CDR3 is TGCGCCAGCAGCCAATTGATTAACACTGAAGCTTTCTTT. Residues: CASSQLINTEAFF. The chain carries TRBV4-1 and TRBJ1-1; D is unclear. The CDR3 is 13 residues long. The germline V and J ends were trimmed by 2 bases and 2 bases, with 6 bases remaining between them. The V gene's germline CDR1 is MGHRA and CDR2 YSYEKL.

This clonotype has only a few counts. The chain links TRBV12-3 or TRBV12-4 to TRBJ2-2, with TRBD2 as a possible D gene (7 bases). The V gene lost 4 bases and the J gene lost 8 bases, with 17 bases spanning the gap. The CDR3 is made up of 15 amino acids. The CDR3 loop is CASSSRERGGGELFF. In DNA, the CDR3 is TGTGCCAGCAGTTCCCGGGAGAGGGGGGGGGGGGAGCTGTTTTTT.

The chain recombines TRBV12-5 with TRBJ2-3; no clear D. CDR1 is LGHNT and CDR2 is FRNRAP in the germline V gene. The ends were cut back, 5 bases at V and 0 bases at J, with 9 bases in the middle. The CDR3 is made up of 14 amino acids. The CDR3 is CASGTGKSTDTQYF. The CDR3 DNA follows: TGTGCTAGTGGTACGGGCAAAAGCACAGATACGCAGTATTTT.

The table lists this clonotype with many counts. V usage is TRBV28 and J usage is TRBJ2-7; D unclear. V was cut by 8 bases and J by 5 bases, with 16 bases left in between. The CDR3 extends over 13 amino acids. The V gene's germline CDR1 is MDHEN and CDR2 SYDVKM. CDR3 nucleotide sequence: TGTGCCAGCTTCACCCTGGAGTCCCACGAGCAGTACTTC. Amino acids: CASFTLESHEQYF.

The chain couples TRBV7-2 to TRBJ1-2; 7 nucleotides agree with TRBD1. Germline CDR1 and CDR2: SGHTA and FQGNSA. With 7 bases clipped from V and 8 bases from J, the junction kept 10 bases outside the gene matches. There are 13 residues in the CDR3. The CDR3 sequence is CASTPTGMNGYTF. The CDR3 bases are TGTGCCAGCACCCCGACAGGGATGAACGGCTACACCTTC.

This clonotype appeared many times. A read error may produce the germline difference seen at one junction end. J is TRBJ1-2 and V is TRBV5-1; D may be TRBD1 (6 bases). The germline V gene has CDR1 SGHRS and CDR2 YFSETQ. This CDR3 has 13 amino acids. CDR3 bases: TGTGCCAGCAGCCTCGACAGGAACTATGGCTACACCTTC. Amino acids: CASSLDRNYGYTF.

This clonotype has only a few counts. This rearrangement joins TRBV25-1 to TRBJ2-7; D ambiguous. The CDR3 has 11 amino acids. The germline V gene encodes CDR1 MGHDK and CDR2 SYGVNS. V gave up 7 bases and J gave up 4 bases, with 8 bases separating them. Here the CDR3 reads CASMVEYEQYF. The CDR3 nucleotides are TGTGCCAGCATGGTCGAATACGAGCAGTACTTC.

At least ten counts were recorded for this clonotype. CDR3: CASSPLGTGELFF. In DNA, the CDR3 is TGTGCCAGTAGCCCTCTGGGCACCGGGGAGCTGTTTTTT. The J gene is TRBJ2-2, the V gene TRBV19; no firm D call. The CDR3 loop spans 13 amino acids. Trimming took off 6 bases at V and 4 bases at J, with 9 bases between the two ends. Germline V lookup: CDR1 LNHDA, CDR2 SQIVND (reference sequence).